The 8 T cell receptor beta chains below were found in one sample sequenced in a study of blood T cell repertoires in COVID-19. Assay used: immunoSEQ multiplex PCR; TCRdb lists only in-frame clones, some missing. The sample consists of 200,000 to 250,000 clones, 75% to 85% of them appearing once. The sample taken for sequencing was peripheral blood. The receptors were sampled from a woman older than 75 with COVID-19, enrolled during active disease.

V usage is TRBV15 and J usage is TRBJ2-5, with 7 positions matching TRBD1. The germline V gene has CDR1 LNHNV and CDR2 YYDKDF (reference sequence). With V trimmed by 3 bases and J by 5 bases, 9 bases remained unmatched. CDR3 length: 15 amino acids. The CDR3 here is CATSSGGRGRETQYF. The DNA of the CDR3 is TGTGCCACCAGCAGCGGAGGAAGGGGGCGGGAGACCCAGTACTTC.

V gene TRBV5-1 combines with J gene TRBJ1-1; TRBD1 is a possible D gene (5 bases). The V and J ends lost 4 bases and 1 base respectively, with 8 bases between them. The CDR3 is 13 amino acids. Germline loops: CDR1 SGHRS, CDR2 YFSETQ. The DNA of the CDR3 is TGCGCCAGCAGCGGACAACCGAACACTGAAGCTTTCTTT. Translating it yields CASSGQPNTEAFF.

The CDR3 is CASSPPGQPHAFF. The DNA of the CDR3 is TGTGCCAGCAGTCCACCCGGACAGCCCCACGCTTTCTTT. The V gene is TRBV28, the J gene TRBJ1-1; perhaps TRBD1 as D (6 bases). With 5 bases removed from V and 11 bases from J, the gap between germline ends came to 18 bases. The germline gives CDR1 MDHEN, CDR2 SYDVKM. This CDR3 comprises 13 residues. Full variable domain (remainder filled in from reference TRBV28 and TRBJ1-1): DVKVTQSSRYLVKRTGEKVFLECVQDMDHENMFWYRQDPGLGLRLIYFSYDVKMKEKGDIPEGYSVSREKKERFSLILESASTNQTSMYLCASSPPGQPHAFFGQGTRLTVV.

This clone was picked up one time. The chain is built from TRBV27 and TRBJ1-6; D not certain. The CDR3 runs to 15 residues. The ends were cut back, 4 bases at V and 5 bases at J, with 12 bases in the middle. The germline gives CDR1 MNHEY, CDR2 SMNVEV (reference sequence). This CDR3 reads CASSSWQVNNSPLHF. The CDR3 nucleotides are TGTGCCAGCAGTTCGTGGCAGGTTAATAATTCACCCCTCCACTTT.

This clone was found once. In DNA, the CDR3 is TGTGCCAGCTCATCGGGGACAGGAACGAACACTGAAGCTTTCTTT. Amino acid sequence: CASSSGTGTNTEAFF. The J gene is TRBJ1-1, the V gene TRBV18, with TRBD1 identical over 8 bases. The CDR3 has 15 amino acids. With V trimmed by 5 bases and J by 1 base, 6 bases remained unmatched. Per germline, CDR1 KGHSH and CDR2 LQKENI.

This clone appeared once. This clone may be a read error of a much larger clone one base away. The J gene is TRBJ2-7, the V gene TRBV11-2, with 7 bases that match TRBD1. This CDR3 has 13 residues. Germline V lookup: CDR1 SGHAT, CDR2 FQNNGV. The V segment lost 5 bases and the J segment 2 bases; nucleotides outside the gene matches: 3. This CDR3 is CASSRGQTYEQYF. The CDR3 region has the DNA TGTGCCAGCAGCCGGGGACAGACCTACGAGCAGTACTTC.

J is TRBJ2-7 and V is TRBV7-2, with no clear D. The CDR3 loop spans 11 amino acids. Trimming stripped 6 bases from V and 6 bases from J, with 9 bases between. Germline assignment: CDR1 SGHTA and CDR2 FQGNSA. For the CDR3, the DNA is TGTGCCAGCAGGGGCTTGGGCGAGCAGTACTTC. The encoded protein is CASRGLGEQYF.

The CDR3 nucleotides read TGTGCCATCAGGCGGGTCGGGCAAAACACTGAAGCTTTCTTT. It codes for CAIRRVGQNTEAFF. The J gene is TRBJ1-1, the V gene TRBV10-3; D gene uncertain. The germline CDR1 and CDR2 sequences are ENHRY and SYGVKD. The V end was cut by 6 bases, the J end by 2 bases, with 13 bases between. CDR3 size: 14 residues.